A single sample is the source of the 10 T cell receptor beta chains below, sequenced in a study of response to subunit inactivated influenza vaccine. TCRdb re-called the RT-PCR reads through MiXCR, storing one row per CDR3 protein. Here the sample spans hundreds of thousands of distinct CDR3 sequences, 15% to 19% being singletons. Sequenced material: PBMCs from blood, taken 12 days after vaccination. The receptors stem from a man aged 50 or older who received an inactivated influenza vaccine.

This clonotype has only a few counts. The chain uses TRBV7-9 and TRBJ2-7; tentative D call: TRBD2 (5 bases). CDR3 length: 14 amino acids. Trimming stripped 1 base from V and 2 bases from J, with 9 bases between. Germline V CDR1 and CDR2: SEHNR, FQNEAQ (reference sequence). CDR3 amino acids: CASSLDGVPYEQYF. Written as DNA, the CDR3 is TGTGCCAGCAGCTTAGACGGGGTTCCCTACGAGCAGTACTTC.

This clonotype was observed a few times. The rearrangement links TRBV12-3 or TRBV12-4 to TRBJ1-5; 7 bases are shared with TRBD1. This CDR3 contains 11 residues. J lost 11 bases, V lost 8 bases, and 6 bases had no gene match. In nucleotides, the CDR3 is TGTGCCAGCGCCAAGACAGGGTCCCAGCATTTT. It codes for CASAKTGSQHF.

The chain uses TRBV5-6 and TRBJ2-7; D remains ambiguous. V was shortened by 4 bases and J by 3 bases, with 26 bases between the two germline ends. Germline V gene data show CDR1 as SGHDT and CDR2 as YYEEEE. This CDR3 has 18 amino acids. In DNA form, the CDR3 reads TGTGCCAGCAGCCCGGGCGTTTTGGTAGGCGGCGCTTACTACGAGCAGTACTTC. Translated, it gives CASSPGVLVGGAYYEQYF. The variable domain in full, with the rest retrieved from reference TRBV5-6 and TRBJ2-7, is DAGVTQSPTHLIKTRGQQVTLRCSPKSGHDTVSWYQQALGQGPQFIFQYYEEEERQRGNFPDRFSGHQFPNYSSELNVNALLLGDSALYLCASSPGVLVGGAYYEQYFGPGTRLTVT.

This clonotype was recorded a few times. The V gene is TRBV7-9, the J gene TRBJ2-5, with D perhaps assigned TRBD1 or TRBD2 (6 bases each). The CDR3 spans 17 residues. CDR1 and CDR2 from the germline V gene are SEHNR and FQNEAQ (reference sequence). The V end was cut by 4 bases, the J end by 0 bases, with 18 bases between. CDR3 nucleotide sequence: TGTGCCAGCAGCTCATTCTTGACTAGGGGGTACCAAGAGACCCAGTACTTC. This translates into CASSSFLTRGYQETQYF.

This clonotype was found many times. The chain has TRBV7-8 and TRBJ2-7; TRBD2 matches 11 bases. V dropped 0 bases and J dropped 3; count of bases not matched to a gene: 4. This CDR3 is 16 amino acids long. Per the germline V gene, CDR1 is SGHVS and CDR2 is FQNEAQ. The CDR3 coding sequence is TGTGCCAGCAGCTTAGCCGGGACTAGCGGCAACTACGAGCAGTACTTC. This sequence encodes CASSLAGTSGNYEQYF.

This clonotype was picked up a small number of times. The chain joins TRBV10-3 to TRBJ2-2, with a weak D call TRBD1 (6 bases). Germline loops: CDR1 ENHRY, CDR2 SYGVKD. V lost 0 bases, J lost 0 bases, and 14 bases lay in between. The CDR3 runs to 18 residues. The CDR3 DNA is TGTGCCATCAGTGAGTCGGTAGTAACAGGGTCGAACACCGGGGAGCTGTTTTTT. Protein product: CAISESVVTGSNTGELFF.

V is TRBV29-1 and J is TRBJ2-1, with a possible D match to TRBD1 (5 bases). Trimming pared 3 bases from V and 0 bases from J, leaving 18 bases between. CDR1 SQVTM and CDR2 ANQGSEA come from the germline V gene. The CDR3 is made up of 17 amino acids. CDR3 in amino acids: CSVDLAWWTTSYNEQFF. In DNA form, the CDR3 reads TGCAGCGTTGACCTCGCGTGGTGGACAACCTCCTACAATGAGCAGTTCTTC.

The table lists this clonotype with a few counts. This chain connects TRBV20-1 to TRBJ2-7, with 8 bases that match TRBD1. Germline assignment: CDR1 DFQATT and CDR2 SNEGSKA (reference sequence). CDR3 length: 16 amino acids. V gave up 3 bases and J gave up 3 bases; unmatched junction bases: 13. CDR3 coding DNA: TGCAGTGCTAGGAGAGTAGGGACAGGCTACCTCTACGAGCAGTACTTC. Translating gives CSARRVGTGYLYEQYF.

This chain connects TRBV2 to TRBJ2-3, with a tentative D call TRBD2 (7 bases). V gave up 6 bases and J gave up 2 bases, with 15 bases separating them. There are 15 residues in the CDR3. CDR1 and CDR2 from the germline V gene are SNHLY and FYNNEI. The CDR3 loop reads CASRSWAGATDTQYF. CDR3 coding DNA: TGTGCCAGCAGATCCTGGGCGGGGGCCACAGATACGCAGTATTTT.

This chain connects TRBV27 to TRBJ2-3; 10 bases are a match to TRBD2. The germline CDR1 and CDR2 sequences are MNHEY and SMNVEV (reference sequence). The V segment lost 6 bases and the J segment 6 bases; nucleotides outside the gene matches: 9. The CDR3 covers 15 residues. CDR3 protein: CASRPAGGPADTQYF. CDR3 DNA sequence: TGTGCCAGCAGACCAGCGGGGGGGCCGGCCGATACGCAGTATTTT.